This T cell receptor (beta chain) was recorded in a study of shared clonotypes between healthy human individuals (dated by TCRdb to 2018 to 2020). With regard to the full study: A few men and a couple of women, aged 18 to 49 years, made up the cohort. To increase sequencing depth and limit assay-specific biases, TCR repertoire library preparation and sequencing were carried out by different laboratories using diverse techniques. Each donor's leukapheresis produced roughly between about 0.85 and 10 billion PBMCs. For each donor, CD4 naive and CD4 memory were each run on three plates, CD8 naive on two plates, and CD8 memory on one plate. To estimate repertoire size and how much clonotypes are shared between individuals, the study performed deep sequencing of blood TCR repertoires from about 5 healthy adults. Paper-wide results and their limitations: Only blood was sampled, and tissue TCR repertoires likely differ from those in blood. Even with the large sequencing depth, rarefaction of the sorted-subset datasets indicated that sequencing was incomplete. Larger estimated clonotype richness was generally found for naive subsets than for memory subsets. Pairwise subsampling led to the expectation that sequencing depth would affect the degree of clonotype sharing among donors. Compared with non-shared clonotypes, the clonotypes found in all four sorted-subset donors had higher generation probabilities. Across a handful of donors, about 5.2% of naive CD4, approximately 4% of naive CD8, roughly 2.2% of memory CD4, and about 0.44% of memory CD8 clonotypes were shared. Because the study included a small number of donors, the genetic and exposure-history diversity represented was limited.

Using the deep immunoSEQ assay, TCR CDR3 regions were amplified from genomic DNA by multiplex PCR. Extracted genomic DNA from each cell subset was distributed evenly across all wells of several immunoSEQ 96-well plates, and each plate was treated as a replicate. For sorted subsets, roughly 200 ng of genomic DNA, equivalent to around 31,000 T cell genomes, went into each replicate PCR. Purified libraries were quantified with a Qubit 3.0 fluorometer, sized on a Bioanalyzer 2100, and re-quantified with the KAPA Library Quantification kit. Each immunoSEQ 96-well plate was sequenced on its own single-read 150-cycle Illumina NextSeq 550 flow cell. Per the authors' processing: Because the immunoSEQ output included only junctional sequences and no quality scores, the filtering could not be the same as the filtering used for full-length reads. To assign V/J genes and CDR3, sequences were annotated against IMGT germline references using PyIR, a Python wrapper for IgBLAST v1.9. Reads with weak V/J assignments (E-value above 1e-6), missing CDR3, stop codons, out-of-frame junctions, or ambiguous translated residues were removed. V3J clonotypes were defined as sequences sharing an identical inferred V gene, J gene, and CDR3 amino acid sequence. To compute the percentage overlap between repertoires, the number of shared unique clonotypes was divided by the size of the smaller repertoire. RTK rarefaction, the Chao1 estimator, and Recon v2.1 estimates of unobserved clonotypes were used to assess repertoire richness. Generation probabilities for all TCRbeta clonotypes obtained by the gDNA method from four donors were computed using OLGA. TCRdb carries this immuneACCESS record with in-frame sequences only. Its versions omit some clonotypes, under half of them owing to an unresolved V gene in the studies checked, with the rest unexplained. V and J calls and clone size are as listed in that table; D and trimming were resolved from the DNA. The sample table lists some 2,500,000 clones, just under 95% of them with a count of one. Of the sample, 0.37% is held by the ten largest clones.

Trimming accounts for 3 bases at V and 6 bases at J, while the number of junction bases matched to no gene is 5. From its cysteine to its phenylalanine, the CDR3 spans 14 amino acids. Of the read, only the CDR3 DNA is kept; its 42 bases are in frame from base 1. In the germline V gene, CDR1 corresponds to SGHRS and CDR2 to YFSETQ. Donors were healthy HIV-negative adults with no recently reported acute infections or vaccinations. Every donor was a Caucasian adult residing in Nashville, Tennessee, USA. CD4+ T cells were enriched through magnetic negative selection, after which naive cells were positively selected on CD45RA and the remaining negative fraction served as the memory subset. Blood was collected by leukapheresis, and PBMCs were isolated by Ficoll-Histopaque density gradient centrifugation and then cryopreserved in liquid nitrogen vapor phase. Analytical flow cytometry was used to check the purity and quantity of every magnetically sorted T cell population. Genomic DNA was isolated from each sorted fraction and quantified by UV absorbance on a Nanodrop 2000c.

With regard to this clone: Its antigen is not yet known. No per-base quality is available; no much larger clone lies one base away. Within the sample, other DNA sequences also encode this same CDR3.

The rearranged segments are TRBV5-1 and TRBJ2-7; TRBD2 fits 11 bases in the junction. This TCR derives from a man aged 18 to 30 in good health. Some clones in this sample may be carry-over from other donors' samples. The sequenced sample was naive CD4+ T cells from PBMCs. In light of the paper, this sample's cell subset or site label describes: CD45RA+ positively selected. In nucleotides, the sequence is TGCGCCAGCAGCTCACTAGCGGGAGAGGGCGAGCAGTACTTC. This translates into CASSSLAGEGEQYF.